Listed below are T cell receptor beta chains from one sample, sequenced in a study of read filtering for tumor transcriptome and immune sequencing. TCRdb itself ran the reads through MiXCR, one entry per CDR3 protein. Of tens of thousands of distinct CDR3 sequences in the sample, 20% to 25% were seen once. The sample was a population of CD138-negative cells sorted from bone marrow. The receptor source for this set is a donor at least 40 years old with multiple myeloma. Both conserved end residues are part of each CDR3. The D gene is left open where the match is weak.

>TRBD2|TRBV29-1|TRBJ2-1
CSVEGGLSGGWYEQFF
>TRBD1|TRBV6-5|TRBJ2-7
CASSPRTGGRKEQYF
>-|TRBV2|TRBJ1-1
CASSEAQPGNADTEAFF
>TRBD1|TRBV5-5|TRBJ2-1
CASSLARDRSYNEQFF
>-|TRBV7-8|TRBJ2-2
CASSPSRTGELFF
>TRBD1|TRBV6-2/TRBV6-3|TRBJ2-7
CASINPGQISYEQYF
>-|TRBV4-1|TRBJ1-4
CASSLQQEGEKLFF
>-|TRBV20-1|TRBJ2-3
CSARDFRENTDTQYF
>TRBD1|TRBV7-3|TRBJ2-2
CASSSGQLKNTGELFF
>-|TRBV15|TRBJ2-6
CATSRTGTGANVLTF
>-|TRBV9|-
CASSAQDLSGEQYF
>TRBD2|TRBV20-1|TRBJ2-1
CSARPGLGGNEQFF
>-|TRBV18|TRBJ1-5
CASSPRNDQPQHF
>-|TRBV5-6|TRBJ2-5
CASSLKMVPRETQYF
>-|TRBV18|TRBJ2-7
CASSPRQSSYEQYF
>TRBD1|TRBV6-2/TRBV6-3|TRBJ1-2
CASSYRTGDTRNYGYTF
>-|TRBV19|TRBJ2-3
CASSSYTDTQYF
>-|TRBV7-3|TRBJ2-4
CASSLGGGKNIQYF
>-|TRBV4-1|TRBJ1-1
CASSQQDGVEAFF
>TRBD2|TRBV7-9|TRBJ2-1
CASSLVRGGSAEQFF
>-|TRBV11-2|TRBJ2-2
CASSFRRNTGELFF
>TRBD2|TRBV7-9|TRBJ2-5
CASSSGLAGGQETQYF
>-|TRBV12-3/TRBV12-4|TRBJ1-3
CASSLALRSSGNTIYF
>-|TRBV29-1|TRBJ2-3
CSGLTWTDTQYF
>TRBD1|TRBV7-9|TRBJ2-2
CASKARTGATGELFF
>-|TRBV20-1|TRBJ2-2
CSARDHRGSGELFF
>-|TRBV7-9|TRBJ2-1
CASSSSPLHYEQFF
>-|TRBV29-1|TRBJ1-2
CSVVMARKVYTF
>-|TRBV28|TRBJ1-4
CASSLDTQNEKLFF
>-|TRBV29-1|TRBJ1-2
CSVPQTPNYGYTF
>-|TRBV29-1|TRBJ1-1
CSVLQAAGTEAFF
>-|TRBV28|TRBJ2-3
CASSLGHSDTQYF
>-|TRBV25-1|TRBJ2-5
CASESKDYQETQYF
>-|TRBV2|TRBJ2-7
CASMQSQNTEQYF
>-|TRBV7-3|TRBJ2-5
CASSPPGGETQYF
>TRBD2|TRBV19|TRBJ2-2
CASSTGLAESAGEQFF
>-|TRBV18|TRBJ2-5
CASSPADGLQETQYF
>-|TRBV24-1|TRBJ2-1
CATSKGLRNEQFF
>-|TRBV12-3/TRBV12-4|TRBJ2-7
CASSSVRDGTYEQYF
>-|TRBV10-3|TRBJ1-1
CAISESAAGDMNTEAFF
>TRBD2|TRBV20-1|TRBJ2-3
CSASPSGGAADTQYF
>-|TRBV30|TRBJ1-6
CAWTTSGGARFNSPLHF
>TRBD2|TRBV6-2/TRBV6-3|TRBJ2-1
CASARTSGRSPTYNEQFF
>TRBD1|TRBV2|TRBJ1-5
CASSGTGDEGNQPQHF
>-|TRBV5-1|TRBJ2-1
CASRGSLAGSDEQFF
>-|TRBV28|TRBJ1-2
CASFGRESFYTF
>TRBD2|TRBV6-1|TRBJ2-1
CASSGGGSGAYNEQFF
>-|TRBV3-1|TRBJ1-2
CASSRSADYGYTF
>-|TRBV20-1|TRBJ1-2
CSATQKTYGYTF
>TRBD2|TRBV28|TRBJ2-3
CASSFPGLAHTDTQYF
>TRBD2|TRBV30|TRBJ2-2
CAWSRTSGSTGELFF
>-|TRBV18|TRBJ2-5
CASSPARGETQYF
>-|TRBV6-2/TRBV6-3|TRBJ1-1
CASSYSSVGLNTEAFF
>-|TRBV19|TRBJ2-7
CASSPTGAGEQYF
>-|TRBV6-2/TRBV6-3|TRBJ2-7
CASSYLATGLAEQYF
>-|TRBV7-7|TRBJ2-3
CASSLSERGPQYF
>-|TRBV12-3/TRBV12-4|TRBJ2-5
CASSFYQDHRETQYF
>-|TRBV28|TRBJ1-2
CASSSGIGYTF
>TRBD2|TRBV4-1|TRBJ2-7
CASSQVVLAGHYEQYF